The sequence of this T cell receptor (beta chain) was determined in a study of T-cell reconstitution after alpha-beta-depleted transplantation in children. Preparing the TCRbeta library involved the use of unique molecular identifiers. TCRdb re-derived calls from the PCR reads in MiXCR, one entry per CDR3 protein. In the table there are a few hundred thousand distinct CDR3 sequences, about an eighth of which are singletons. The CDR3 extends over 15 amino acids. Germline lookup yields CDR1 SGHTA and CDR2 FQGNSA. V lost 4 bases to trimming and J lost 1 base; unmatched junction nucleotides: 3. The table lists this clonotype with many counts.

The rearrangement links TRBV7-2 to TRBJ2-3, with 9 bases identical to TRBD1. This clonotype was obtained from a human donor who donated a stem cell graft to a child with Fanconi anemia. The specimen was PBMCs, collected from the stem cell graft. CDR3 residues: CASSSRTGGTDTQYF. The DNA of the CDR3 is TGTGCCAGCAGCTCGCGGACAGGGGGCACAGATACGCAGTATTTT.